This T cell receptor (beta chain) originates from a study of T cell responses to AZD1222 COVID-19 vaccine. Points from the study as a whole: In the spike-specific TCR repertoire, nearly half reportedly target unmutated variant regions.

Trimming cost V 2 bases and J 0 bases, with 9 bases left between them. The CDR3 extends over 15 amino acids. CDR1 and CDR2 (germline): SGHRS, YFSETQ. Profiled with immunoSEQ multiplex PCR; TCRdb holds only in-frame clones, not every one. The sample records around 150,000 clones, roughly 94% being singletons. To note about this clone: Its antigen is undetermined.

This specimen consisted of peripheral blood, obtained on day 0 of MenACWY control vaccination. The chain combines TRBV5-1 with TRBJ2-1; D is perhaps TRBD2 (5 bases). The receptor's source is an adult in good health. The CDR3 DNA is TGCGCCAGCAGCTTAGGACTCAACTCCTACAATGAGCAGTTCTTC. Protein: CASSLGLNSYNEQFF.